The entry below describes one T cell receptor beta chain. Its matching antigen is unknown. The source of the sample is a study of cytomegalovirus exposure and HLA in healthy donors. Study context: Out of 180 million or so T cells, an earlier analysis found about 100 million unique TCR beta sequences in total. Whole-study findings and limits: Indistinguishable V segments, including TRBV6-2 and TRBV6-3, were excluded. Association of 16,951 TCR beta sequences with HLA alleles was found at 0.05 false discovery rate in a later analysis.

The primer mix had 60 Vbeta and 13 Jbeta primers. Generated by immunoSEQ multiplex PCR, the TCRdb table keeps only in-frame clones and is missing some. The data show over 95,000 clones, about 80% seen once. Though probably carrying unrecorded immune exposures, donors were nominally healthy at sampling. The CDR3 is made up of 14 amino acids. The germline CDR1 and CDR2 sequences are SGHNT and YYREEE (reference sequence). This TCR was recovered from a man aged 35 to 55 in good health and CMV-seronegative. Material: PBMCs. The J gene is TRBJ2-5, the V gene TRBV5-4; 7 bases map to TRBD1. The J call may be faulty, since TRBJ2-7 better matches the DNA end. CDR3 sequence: CATSDRLSVYEQYF. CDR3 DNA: TGTGCCACCTCGGACAGGTTGTCAGTCTACGAGCAGTACTTC.